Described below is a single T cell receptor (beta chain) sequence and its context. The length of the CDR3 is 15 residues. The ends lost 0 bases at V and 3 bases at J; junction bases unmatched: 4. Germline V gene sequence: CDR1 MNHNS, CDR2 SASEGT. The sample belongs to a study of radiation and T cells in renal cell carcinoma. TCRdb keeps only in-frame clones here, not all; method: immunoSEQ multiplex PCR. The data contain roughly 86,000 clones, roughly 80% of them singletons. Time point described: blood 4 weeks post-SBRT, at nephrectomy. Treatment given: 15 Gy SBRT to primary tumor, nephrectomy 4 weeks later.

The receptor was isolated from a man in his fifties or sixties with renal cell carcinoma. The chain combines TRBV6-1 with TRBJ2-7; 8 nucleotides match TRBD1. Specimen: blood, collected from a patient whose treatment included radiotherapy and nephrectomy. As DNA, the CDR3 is TGTGCCAGCAGTGAAGCGTTGGGACAGGTCTACGAGCAGTACTTC. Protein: CASSEALGQVYEQYF.